This entry is about one T cell receptor beta chain. Its cognate antigen is unknown. This sample was taken from a study of CD8 T cells in Susac syndrome. Study-wide results and caveats: Acknowledgment was made by the study that its TCR sequencing and HLA analysis involved a relatively small number of individuals.

RNA totalling about 0.45 to 1 ug underwent reverse transcription with random hexamers. The TCR beta CDR3 was amplified by immunoSEQ multiplex PCR across 54 Vbeta, 13 Jbeta. TCRdb reprocessed the immunoSEQ multiplex PCR reads with MiXCR, giving one entry per CDR3 protein. The sample yields about 200,000 distinct CDR3 sequences, almost 96% seen once. Germline V gene sequence: CDR1 LGHNT, CDR2 FRNRAP. Trimming stripped 3 bases from V and 5 bases from J, with 14 bases between. The CDR3 has 14 amino acids. Specimen: CD4+ T cells from PBMCs. This receptor was taken from a human donor with multiple sclerosis. The chain is built from TRBV12-5 and TRBJ2-7; D is undetermined. The CDR3 nucleotides are TGTGCTAGTGGTTTAAAAGGGCCGTCCGACGAGCAGTACTTC. Its translation is CASGLKGPSDEQYF.